These 27 T cell receptor beta chains share one sample of origin, sequenced in a study of cytomegalovirus exposure and HLA in healthy donors. The PCR was carried out with 60 Vbeta primers and 13 Jbeta primers. Assay used: immunoSEQ multiplex PCR; TCRdb lists only in-frame clones, some missing. Altogether over 130,000 clones are present, 82% being singletons, with the ten largest covering less than 1.5%. Sample: PBMCs. The source is a man aged 25-45 years in good health and CMV-seropositive.

The chain uses TRBV7-9 and TRBJ2-7; TRBD1 is a possible D gene (6 bases). The V end lost 5 bases, the J end lost 0 bases, and 14 bases lay between the germline ends. This CDR3 comprises 15 residues. In germline, CDR1 is SEHNR, CDR2 FQNEAQ (reference sequence). The CDR3 sequence is CASSRTGFSSYEQYF. DNA for the CDR3: TGTGCCAGCAGCCGTACAGGGTTTTCCTCCTACGAGCAGTACTTC.

This chain uses TRBV9 with TRBJ1-3; no reliable D call. This CDR3 spans 13 amino acids. With 4 bases removed from V and 4 bases from J, the gap between germline ends came to 9 bases. Per the germline V gene, CDR1 is SGDLS and CDR2 is YYNGEE. As DNA, the CDR3 is TGTGCCAGCAGCCGGAGCGAAGGAAACACCATATATTTT. This gives the protein CASSRSEGNTIYF.

The gene calls are TRBV11-2 and TRBJ2-5; 9 bases map to TRBD2. The CDR3 totals 16 residues. The germline V gene has CDR1 SGHAT and CDR2 FQNNGV. V lost 1 base, J lost 4 bases, and 7 bases stayed unmatched. The CDR3 spells CASSLVAGGLGETQYF. For the CDR3, the DNA is TGTGCCAGCAGCTTAGTGGCGGGGGGGCTGGGAGAGACCCAGTACTTC.

The CDR3 spells CASSFQAANTIYF. The CDR3 DNA sequence: TGTGCCAGCAGCTTTCAAGCGGCGAACACCATATATTTT. The chain employs TRBV5-4 and TRBJ1-3; no definite D call. CDR1 and CDR2 from the germline V gene are SGHNT and YYREEE (reference sequence). V dropped 2 bases and J dropped 7 bases, with 10 bases sitting between them. This CDR3 has 13 amino acids.

The chain has TRBV4-2 and TRBJ2-7; the D is unclear. The CDR3 has 16 residues. Trimming removed 0 bases at V and 3 bases at J, with 15 bases between. Per the germline V gene, CDR1 is LGHNA and CDR2 is YNFKEQ. The DNA for the CDR3 is TGTGCCAGCAGCCAAGATGGCGACTCGAATAGCTACGAGCAGTACTTC. This codes for CASSQDGDSNSYEQYF.

The rearrangement joins TRBV29-1 to TRBJ2-1; 9 bases fit TRBD2. From germline, CDR1 is SQVTM and CDR2 ANQGSEA. This CDR3 is 17 amino acids long. With V trimmed by 1 base and J by 0 bases, 7 bases remained unmatched. In DNA form, the CDR3 reads TGCAGCGTTGAAGTCGGGCTAGCGGGACACTCCTACAATGAGCAGTTCTTC. It specifies CSVEVGLAGHSYNEQFF.

This chain links TRBV5-4 with TRBJ2-5; TRBD1 might be the D (5 bases). Between the trimmed V and J ends, which lost 0 bases and 5 bases, there was a span of 8 bases. CDR3 length: 13 amino acids. The germline V gene has CDR1 SGHNT and CDR2 YYREEE (reference sequence). The CDR3 DNA reads TGTGCCAGCAGCTTGGCCCAGGGTGAGACCCAGTACTTC. It specifies CASSLAQGETQYF.

This clone occurred a few times. This chain uses TRBV15 with TRBJ2-1; no clear D. The CDR3 spans 12 residues. CDR1 and CDR2 (germline): LNHNV, YYDKDF (reference sequence). V was shortened by 4 bases and J by 3 bases, with 4 bases between the two germline ends. As DNA, the CDR3 is TGTGCCACCAGCACTAGCTACAATGAGCAGTTCTTC. Its translation: CATSTSYNEQFF.

The V gene is TRBV2, the J gene TRBJ1-2, with D perhaps TRBD1 (5 bases). The V end lost 3 bases, the J end lost 5 bases, and 13 bases lay between the germline ends. This CDR3 contains 14 residues. The germline V gene has CDR1 SNHLY and CDR2 FYNNEI. The CDR3 sequence: CASSETREVYGYTF. The CDR3 DNA follows: TGTGCCAGCAGTGAGACCAGGGAGGTGTATGGCTACACCTTC.

The chain couples TRBV7-2 to TRBJ1-2; no clear D gene. This CDR3 spans 12 amino acids. CDR1 is SGHTA and CDR2 is FQGNSA in the germline V gene. Between the trimmed V and J ends, which lost 2 bases and 7 bases, there was a span of 8 bases. Here the CDR3 DNA reads TGTGCCAGCAGCTTAAGTGGCAGTGGCTACACCTTC. It codes for CASSLSGSGYTF.

This clone was seen a handful of times. The chain carries TRBV6-6 and TRBJ1-1, with 7 bases identical to TRBD1. V gave up 7 bases and J gave up 9 bases; unmatched junction bases: 8. The CDR3 is 12 amino acids. The V gene's germline CDR1 is MNHNY and CDR2 SVGAGI (reference sequence). Here the CDR3 reads CASTPGQKKAFF. As DNA, the CDR3 is TGTGCCAGCACCCCGGGACAGAAAAAAGCTTTCTTT.

This sequence joins TRBV7-9 and TRBJ2-5; 9 positions match TRBD2. Per germline, CDR1 SEHNR and CDR2 FQNEAQ (reference sequence). The V segment lost 7 bases and the J segment 5 bases; nucleotides outside the gene matches: 14. The CDR3 extends over 16 amino acids. The CDR3, as DNA: TGTGCCAGCACCCCACCAGGCGGGAGGGCCGATGAGACCCAGTACTTC. Its translation: CASTPPGGRADETQYF.

This clone was counted ten times or more. This same CDR3 is encoded by further DNA sequences in the sample. The chain uses TRBV28 and TRBJ1-1, with D possibly matching TRBD1 (5 bases). The CDR3 runs 13 residues. The V and J ends lost 2 bases and 6 bases respectively, with 10 bases between them. The V gene's germline CDR1 is MDHEN and CDR2 SYDVKM. CDR3 amino acids: CASSLSGGAEAFF. CDR3 in DNA: TGTGCCAGCAGTTTAAGTGGGGGGGCTGAAGCTTTCTTT.

The chain has TRBV5-1 and TRBJ1-3, with 9 positions matching TRBD1. Germline lookup yields CDR1 SGHRS and CDR2 YFSETQ. CDR3 size: 16 residues. The ends lost 4 bases at V and 5 bases at J; junction bases unmatched: 10. CDR3 protein: CASSPGQGGSRNTIYF. DNA for the CDR3: TGCGCCAGCAGCCCGGGACAGGGTGGATCGAGAAACACCATATATTTT.

V usage is TRBV2 and J usage is TRBJ1-5, with 7 bases identical to TRBD1. This CDR3 is 15 amino acids long. After removal of 6 bases from V and 2 bases from J, the junction contained 7 bases not matched to a gene. CDR1 SNHLY and CDR2 FYNNEI come from the germline V gene. The CDR3 bases are TGTGCCAGCAGGGGTGACAGGGCTGGCAATCAGCCCCAGCATTTT. Translation gives CASRGDRAGNQPQHF.

V is TRBV11-2 and J is TRBJ2-7; D is ambiguous. The germline CDR1 and CDR2 sequences are SGHAT and FQNNGV. The V and J ends lost 1 base and 5 bases respectively, with 3 bases between them. This CDR3 has 11 residues. The chain's CDR3 is CASSLGHEQYF. The CDR3 DNA reads TGTGCCAGCAGCTTAGGGCACGAGCAGTACTTC.

The rearrangement uses TRBV21-1 and TRBJ2-7; the tabulated D call, TRBD1, remains unverified against the DNA. TRBV21-1 is classified as a pseudogene. The CDR3 length is 16 residues. CDR3 sequence reads: CASSKGPGQDVRCRYF. CDR3 nucleotide sequence: TGTGCCAGCAGCAAGGGACCGGGACAGGACGTGCGGTGTAGGTACTTC.

The chain carries TRBV19 and TRBJ2-7, with D possibly matching TRBD1 (6 bases). CDR3 size: 15 residues. Per the germline V gene, CDR1 is LNHDA and CDR2 is SQIVND (reference sequence). Trimming pared 5 bases from V and 3 bases from J, leaving 17 bases between. CDR3 sequence: CASSFGALGGYEQYF. CDR3 in DNA: TGTGCCAGTAGTTTCGGGGCCTTAGGGGGCTACGAGCAGTACTTC.

V gene TRBV7-2 combines with J gene TRBJ2-2; a weak D match, TRBD1 (6 bases). CDR3 length equals 14 residues. The germline CDR1 and CDR2 sequences are SGHTA and FQGNSA. Trimming took 7 bases from V and 4 from J, leaving 13 bases between them. CDR3 sequence (DNA): TGTGCCAGCAACCGAGGGGGTTCCACCGGGGAGCTGTTTTTT. Protein sequence: CASNRGGSTGELFF.

The J gene is TRBJ2-5, the V gene TRBV28, with TRBD1 identical over 7 bases. Trimming at V came to 3 bases and at J to 12 bases, leaving 7 bases not matched to a gene. Per the germline V gene, CDR1 is MDHEN and CDR2 is SYDVKM. CDR3 size: 12 residues. The CDR3 bases are TGTGCCAGCAGTTTGCCGGGACAGCAGAAGTACTTC. Amino acids: CASSLPGQQKYF.

The genes are TRBV4-2 and TRBJ2-7, with 12 bases that match TRBD2. There are 14 residues in the CDR3. V gave up 8 bases and J gave up 5 bases; unmatched junction bases: 7. Germline assignment: CDR1 LGHNA and CDR2 YNFKEQ. CDR3 region: CASSLAGGPDEQYF. CDR3 DNA: TGTGCCAGCTCCCTAGCGGGAGGGCCCGACGAGCAGTACTTC.

The rearrangement uses TRBV6-5 and TRBJ1-2; TRBD1 matches 7 bases. The CDR3 covers 14 residues. CDR1 and CDR2 (germline): MNHEY, SVGAGI. Unmatched junction bases numbered 3, after V lost 2 bases and J lost 3 bases. CDR3 coding DNA: TGTGCCAGCAGTTACACCAGGGGGGACTATGGCTACACCTTC. It codes for CASSYTRGDYGYTF.

This chain links TRBV10-3 with TRBJ2-6, with D hard to call. Trimming took 8 bases from V and 2 from J, leaving 7 bases between them. Germline lookup yields CDR1 ENHRY and CDR2 SYGVKD. The CDR3 is made up of 13 amino acids. CDR3 coding DNA: TGTGCCATCCTACTGGCTGGGGCCAACGTCCTGACTTTC. This gives the protein CAILLAGANVLTF.

This clone occurred once. CDR3: CASAKGQGLSNEKLFF. Written as DNA, the CDR3 is TGCGCCAGCGCCAAGGGGCAGGGGCTTTCTAATGAAAAACTGTTTTTT. The chain links TRBV5-1 to TRBJ1-4, with D tentatively TRBD1 (6 bases). Between the trimmed V and J ends, which lost 7 bases and 3 bases, there was a span of 19 bases. CDR1 is SGHRS, CDR2 YFSETQ, per germline. The CDR3 loop spans 16 amino acids.

The chain couples TRBV7-9 to TRBJ2-5, with 7 bases identical to TRBD1. Germline CDR1 and CDR2: SEHNR and FQNEAQ (reference sequence). This CDR3 contains 13 residues. The ends lost 5 bases at V and 5 bases at J; junction bases unmatched: 5. CDR3 nucleotides: TGTGCCAGCAGCCGGGACAGATGGGAGACCCAGTACTTC. Translation gives CASSRDRWETQYF.

The genes are TRBV19 and TRBJ2-7, with D possibly matching TRBD1 (5 bases). Trimming took off 5 bases at V and 2 bases at J, with 10 bases between the two ends. The CDR3 contains 13 residues. Germline-derived CDR1 and CDR2 are LNHDA and SQIVND (reference sequence). CDR3 sequence: CASSSDSTYEQYF. CDR3 in DNA: TGTGCCAGTAGTTCAGACAGCACCTACGAGCAGTACTTC.

The rearrangement joins TRBV7-8 to TRBJ2-5; 9 nucleotides line up with TRBD2. Germline V CDR1 and CDR2: SGHVS, FQNEAQ. The V segment lost 5 bases and the J segment 5 bases; nucleotides outside the gene matches: 3. The CDR3 covers 13 residues. The CDR3 is CASSTGTSETQYF. In DNA form, the CDR3 reads TGTGCCAGCAGCACCGGGACTAGCGAGACCCAGTACTTC.